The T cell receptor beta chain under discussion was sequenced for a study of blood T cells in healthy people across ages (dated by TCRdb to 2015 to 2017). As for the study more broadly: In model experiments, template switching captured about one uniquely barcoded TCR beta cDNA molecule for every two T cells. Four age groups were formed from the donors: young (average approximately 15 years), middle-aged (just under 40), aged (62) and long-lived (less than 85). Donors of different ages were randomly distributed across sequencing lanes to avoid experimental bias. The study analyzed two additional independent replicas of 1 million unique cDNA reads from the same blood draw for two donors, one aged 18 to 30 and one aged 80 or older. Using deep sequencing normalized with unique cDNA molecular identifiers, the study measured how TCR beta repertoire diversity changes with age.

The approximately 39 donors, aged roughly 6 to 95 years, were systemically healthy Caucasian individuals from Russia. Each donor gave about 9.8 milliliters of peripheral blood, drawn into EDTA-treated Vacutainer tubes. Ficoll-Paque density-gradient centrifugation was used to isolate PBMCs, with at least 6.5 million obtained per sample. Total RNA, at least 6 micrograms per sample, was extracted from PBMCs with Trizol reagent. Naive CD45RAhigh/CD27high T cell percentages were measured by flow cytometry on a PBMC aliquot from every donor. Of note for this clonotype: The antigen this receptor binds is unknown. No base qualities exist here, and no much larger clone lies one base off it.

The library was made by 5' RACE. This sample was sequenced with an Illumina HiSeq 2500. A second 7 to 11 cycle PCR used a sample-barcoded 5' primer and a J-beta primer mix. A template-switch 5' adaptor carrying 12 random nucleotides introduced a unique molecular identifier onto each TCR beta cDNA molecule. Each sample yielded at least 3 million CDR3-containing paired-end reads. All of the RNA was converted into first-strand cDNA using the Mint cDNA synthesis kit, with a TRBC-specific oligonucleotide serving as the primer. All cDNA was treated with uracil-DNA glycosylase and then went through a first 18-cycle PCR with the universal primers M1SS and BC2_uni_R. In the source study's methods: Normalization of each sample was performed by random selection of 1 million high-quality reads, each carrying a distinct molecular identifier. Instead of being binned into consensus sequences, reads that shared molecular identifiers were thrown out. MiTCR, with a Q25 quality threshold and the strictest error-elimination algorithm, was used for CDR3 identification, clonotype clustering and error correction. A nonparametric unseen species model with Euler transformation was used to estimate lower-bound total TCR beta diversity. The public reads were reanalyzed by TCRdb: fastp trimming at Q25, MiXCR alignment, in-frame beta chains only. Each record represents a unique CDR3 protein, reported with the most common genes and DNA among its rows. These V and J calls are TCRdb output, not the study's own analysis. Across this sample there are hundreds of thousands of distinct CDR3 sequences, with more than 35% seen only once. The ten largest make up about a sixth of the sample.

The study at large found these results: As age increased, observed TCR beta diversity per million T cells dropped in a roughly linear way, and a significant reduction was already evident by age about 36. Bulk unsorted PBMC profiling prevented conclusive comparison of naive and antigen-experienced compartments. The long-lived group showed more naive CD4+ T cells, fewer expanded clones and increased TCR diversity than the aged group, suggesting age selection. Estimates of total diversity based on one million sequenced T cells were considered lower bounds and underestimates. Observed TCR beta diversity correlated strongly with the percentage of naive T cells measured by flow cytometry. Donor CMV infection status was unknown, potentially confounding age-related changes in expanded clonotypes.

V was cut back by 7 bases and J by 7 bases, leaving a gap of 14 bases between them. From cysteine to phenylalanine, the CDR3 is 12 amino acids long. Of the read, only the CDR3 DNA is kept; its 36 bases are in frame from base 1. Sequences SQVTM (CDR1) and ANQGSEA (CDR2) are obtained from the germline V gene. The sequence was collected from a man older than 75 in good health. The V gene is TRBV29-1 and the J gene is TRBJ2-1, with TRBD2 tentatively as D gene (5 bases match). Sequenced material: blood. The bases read TGCAGCGCCGGGATGGCCGATAATGAGCAGTTCTTC. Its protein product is CSAGMADNEQFF.